These T cell receptor beta chains were read from a single sample in a study of shared T cell receptors in the human thymus. TCRdb keeps only in-frame clones here, not all; method: immunoSEQ multiplex PCR. The table has around 730,000 clones, 70% to 90% seen once; the top ten hold approximately 0.01%. The same sample was also studied in work on human thymus T cells.

Sequenced input: thymocytes. These receptors were taken from a girl less than two years old with a congenital heart defect. Both conserved end residues are part of each CDR3. Clone size is given for some rows only: seen once, a few or many times, or a class if the clone is expanded.

CDR3aa	abundance	v_gene	j_gene
CSVGGGGGTEAFF	.	TRBV29-1	TRBJ1-1
CASSYHGTETNTGELFF	.	TRBV11-2	TRBJ2-2
CASSSRGASTDTQYF	.	TRBV6-5	TRBJ2-3
CASSSRGGRETQYF	.	TRBV6-1	TRBJ2-5
CASSLGGRFSGANVLTF	.	TRBV5-4	TRBJ2-6
CASSLGGVWEETQYF	.	TRBV28	TRBJ2-5
CASSQGGEVQGDNEQFF	once	TRBV14	TRBJ2-1
CASSHRGPTYNSPLHF	.	TRBV11-3	TRBJ1-6
CASSPSQGAGNSPLHF	.	TRBV28	TRBJ1-6
CASSRQGVYEQYF	.	TRBV2	TRBJ2-7
CASSVLGQAQPQHF	.	TRBV6-1	TRBJ1-5
CRRETQYF	.	TRBV20-1	TRBJ2-5
CASGSREPNTEAFF	.	TRBV11-1	TRBJ1-1
CASSLAQRTGTYEQYF	.	TRBV5-1	TRBJ2-7
CASQGPGELFF	.	TRBV19	TRBJ2-2
CASSRPRGEAYEQYF	.	TRBV18	TRBJ2-7
CASRRRQEETQYF	.	TRBV6-6	TRBJ2-5
CASSLPQVWAGNTIYF	.	TRBV11-2	TRBJ1-3
CASSLVSRRGRWGDTQYF	.	TRBV7-6	TRBJ2-3
CASSPNGTATDTQYF	.	TRBV28	TRBJ2-3
CASSGRAGQGAIRPEAFF	.	TRBV2	TRBJ1-1
CATKRQDVGNTIYF	.	TRBV10-3	TRBJ1-3
CASRICPLSYEQYF	.	TRBV14	TRBJ2-7